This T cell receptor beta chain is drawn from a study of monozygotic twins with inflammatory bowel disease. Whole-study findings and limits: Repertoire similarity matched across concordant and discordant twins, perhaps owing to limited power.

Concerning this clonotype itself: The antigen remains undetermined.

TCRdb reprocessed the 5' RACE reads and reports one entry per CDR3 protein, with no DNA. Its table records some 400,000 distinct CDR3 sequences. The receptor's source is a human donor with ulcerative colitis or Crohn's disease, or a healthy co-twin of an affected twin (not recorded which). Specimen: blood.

CDR3 protein: CASSPGQPQGYTF. The J gene is TRBJ1-2, the V gene TRBV3-1; TCRdb lists TRBD1, though no DNA is available to test this call. Germline values: CDR1 LGHDT, CDR2 YNNKEL (reference sequence). The CDR3 spans 13 residues.